One TCR beta chain is described in this entry. These data belong to a study of beta chain features in type 1 diabetes. Study-level information: Researchers looked at some 99 million sorted cells across all samples.

cDNA synthesis used the whole RNA isolate, giving expressed TCRB sequences. Generated by immunoSEQ multiplex PCR, the TCRdb table keeps only in-frame clones and is missing some. Found here are about 300,000 clones, around 7.8% of them singletons; the top ten hold roughly 0.94%. Germline lookup yields CDR1 SGHNT and CDR2 YYREEE (reference sequence). There are 15 residues in the CDR3. Deletions cut 4 bases from V and 1 base from J, with 14 bases between. V is TRBV5-4 and J is TRBJ1-2; D remains unclear. Specimen: central memory CD4+ T cells from blood. This sequence originates from a young woman in good health. This chain's CDR3 is CASSRKVQFNYGYTF. CDR3 nucleotides: TGTGCCAGCAGCCGAAAGGTCCAGTTTAACTATGGCTACACCTTC.